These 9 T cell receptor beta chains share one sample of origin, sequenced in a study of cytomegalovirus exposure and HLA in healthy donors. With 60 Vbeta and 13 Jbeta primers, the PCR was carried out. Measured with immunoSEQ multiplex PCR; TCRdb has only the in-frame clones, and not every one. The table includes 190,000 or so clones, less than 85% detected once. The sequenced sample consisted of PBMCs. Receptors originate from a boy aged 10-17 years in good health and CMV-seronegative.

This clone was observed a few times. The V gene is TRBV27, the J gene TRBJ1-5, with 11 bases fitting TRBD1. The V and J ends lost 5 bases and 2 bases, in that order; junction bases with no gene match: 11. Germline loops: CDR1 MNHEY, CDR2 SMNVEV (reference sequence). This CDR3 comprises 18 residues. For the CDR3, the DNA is TGTGCCAGCAGTCTACGCGGGACAGGGGGTCGGGGCAATCAGCCCCAGCATTTT. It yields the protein CASSLRGTGGRGNQPQHF.

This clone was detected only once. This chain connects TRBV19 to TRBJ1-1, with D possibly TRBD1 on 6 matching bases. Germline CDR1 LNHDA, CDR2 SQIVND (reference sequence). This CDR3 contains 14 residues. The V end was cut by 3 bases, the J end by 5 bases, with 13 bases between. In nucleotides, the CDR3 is TGTGCCAGTAGTATTCCTGGGGGCAGTACTGAAGCTTTCTTT. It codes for CASSIPGGSTEAFF.

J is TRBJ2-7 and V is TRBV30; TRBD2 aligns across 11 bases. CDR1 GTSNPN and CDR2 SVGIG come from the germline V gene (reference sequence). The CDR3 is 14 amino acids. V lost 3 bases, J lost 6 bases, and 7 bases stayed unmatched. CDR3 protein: CAWSHSGGAPEQYF. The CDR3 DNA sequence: TGTGCCTGGAGCCATAGCGGGGGGGCTCCCGAGCAGTACTTC.

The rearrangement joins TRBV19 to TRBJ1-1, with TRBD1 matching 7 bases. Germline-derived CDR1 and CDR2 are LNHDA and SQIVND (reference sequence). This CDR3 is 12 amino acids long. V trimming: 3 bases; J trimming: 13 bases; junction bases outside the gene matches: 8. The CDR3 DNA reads TGTGCCAGTAGTATGAGACAGGGTAACGGTTTCTTT. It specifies CASSMRQGNGFF.

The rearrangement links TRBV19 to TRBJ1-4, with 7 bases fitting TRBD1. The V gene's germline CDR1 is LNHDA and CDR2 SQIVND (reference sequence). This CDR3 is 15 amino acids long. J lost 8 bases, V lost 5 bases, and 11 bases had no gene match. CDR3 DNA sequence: TGTGCCAGTAGTTACCGACAGGGAAATGCAGAAAAACTGTTTTTT. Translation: CASSYRQGNAEKLFF.

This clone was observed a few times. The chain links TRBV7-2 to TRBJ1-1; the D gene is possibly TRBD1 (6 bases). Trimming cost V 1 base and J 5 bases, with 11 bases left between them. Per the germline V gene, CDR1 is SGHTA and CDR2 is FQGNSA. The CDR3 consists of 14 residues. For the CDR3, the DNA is TGTGCCAGCAGCTTAGAGGGCAGGGGTACTGAAGCTTTCTTT. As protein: CASSLEGRGTEAFF.

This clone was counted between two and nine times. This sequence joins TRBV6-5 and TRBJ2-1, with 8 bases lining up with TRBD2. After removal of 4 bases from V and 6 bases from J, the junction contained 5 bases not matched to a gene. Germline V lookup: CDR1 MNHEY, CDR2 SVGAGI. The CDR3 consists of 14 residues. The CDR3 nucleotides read TGTGCCAGCAGTTCCGGGACTAGGGTCAATGAGCAGTTCTTC. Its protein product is CASSSGTRVNEQFF.

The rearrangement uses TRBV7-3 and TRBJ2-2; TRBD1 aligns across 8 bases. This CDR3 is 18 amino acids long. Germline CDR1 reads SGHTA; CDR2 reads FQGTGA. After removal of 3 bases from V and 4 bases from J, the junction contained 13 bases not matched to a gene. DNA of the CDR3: TGTGCCAGCAGCTTTCTCCGCCCGCGGACAGGGATCACCGGGGAGCTGTTTTTT. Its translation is CASSFLRPRTGITGELFF.

The CDR3 sequence is CASSLNRVLNTEAFF. CDR3 nucleotide sequence: TGTGCCAGCAGCTTAAATCGGGTCCTGAACACTGAAGCTTTCTTT. The chain employs TRBV7-3 and TRBJ1-1; D not resolved. Germline loops: CDR1 SGHTA, CDR2 FQGTGA. The ends were cut back, 1 base at V and 0 bases at J, with 9 bases in the middle. The CDR3 is made up of 15 amino acids.